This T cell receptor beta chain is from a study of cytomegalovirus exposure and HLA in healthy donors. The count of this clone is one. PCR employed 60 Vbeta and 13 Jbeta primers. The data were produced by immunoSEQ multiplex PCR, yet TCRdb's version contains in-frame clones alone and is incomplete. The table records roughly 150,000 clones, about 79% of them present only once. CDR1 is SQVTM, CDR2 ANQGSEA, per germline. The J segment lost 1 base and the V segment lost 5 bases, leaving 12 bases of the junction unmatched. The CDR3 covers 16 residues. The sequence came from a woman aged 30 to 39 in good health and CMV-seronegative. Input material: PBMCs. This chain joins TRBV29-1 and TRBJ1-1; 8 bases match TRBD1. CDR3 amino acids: CSVYKFAGQANTEAFF. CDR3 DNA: TGCAGCGTTTATAAATTCGCGGGACAGGCGAACACTGAAGCTTTCTTT.